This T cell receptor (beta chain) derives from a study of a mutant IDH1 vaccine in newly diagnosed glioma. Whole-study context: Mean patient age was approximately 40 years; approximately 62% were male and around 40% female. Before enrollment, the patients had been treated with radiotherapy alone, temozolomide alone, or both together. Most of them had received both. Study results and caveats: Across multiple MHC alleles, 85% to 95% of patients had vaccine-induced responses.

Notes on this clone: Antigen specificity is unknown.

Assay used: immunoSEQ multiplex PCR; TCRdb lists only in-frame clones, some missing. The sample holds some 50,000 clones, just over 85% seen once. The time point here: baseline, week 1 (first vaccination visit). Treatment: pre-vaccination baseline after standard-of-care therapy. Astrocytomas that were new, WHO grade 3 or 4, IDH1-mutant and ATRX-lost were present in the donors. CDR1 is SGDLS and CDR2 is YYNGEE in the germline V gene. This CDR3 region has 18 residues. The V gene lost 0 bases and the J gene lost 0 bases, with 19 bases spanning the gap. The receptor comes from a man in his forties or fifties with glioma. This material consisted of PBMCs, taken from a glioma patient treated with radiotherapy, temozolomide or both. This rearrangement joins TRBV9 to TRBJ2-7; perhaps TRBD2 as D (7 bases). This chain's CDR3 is CASSVAPEAGAYSYEQYF. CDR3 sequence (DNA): TGTGCCAGCAGCGTAGCTCCGGAGGCGGGGGCCTACTCCTACGAGCAGTACTTC.